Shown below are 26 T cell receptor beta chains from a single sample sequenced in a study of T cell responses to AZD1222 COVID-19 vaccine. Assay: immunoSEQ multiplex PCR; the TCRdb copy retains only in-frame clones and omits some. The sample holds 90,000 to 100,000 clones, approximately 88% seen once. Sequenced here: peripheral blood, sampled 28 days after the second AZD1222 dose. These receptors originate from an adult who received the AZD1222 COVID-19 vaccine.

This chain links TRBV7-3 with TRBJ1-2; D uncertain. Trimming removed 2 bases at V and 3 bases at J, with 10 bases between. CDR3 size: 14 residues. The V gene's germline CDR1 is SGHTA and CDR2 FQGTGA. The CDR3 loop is CASSLGTRDYGYTF. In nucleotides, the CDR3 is TGTGCCAGCAGCTTAGGAACCCGGGACTATGGCTACACCTTC.

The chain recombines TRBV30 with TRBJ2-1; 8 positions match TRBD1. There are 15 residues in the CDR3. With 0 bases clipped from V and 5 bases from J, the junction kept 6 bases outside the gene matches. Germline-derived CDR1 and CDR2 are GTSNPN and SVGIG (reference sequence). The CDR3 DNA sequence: TGTGCCTGGAGTGTAGGCGACAGGGGTGACAATGAGCAGTTCTTC. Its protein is CAWSVGDRGDNEQFF.

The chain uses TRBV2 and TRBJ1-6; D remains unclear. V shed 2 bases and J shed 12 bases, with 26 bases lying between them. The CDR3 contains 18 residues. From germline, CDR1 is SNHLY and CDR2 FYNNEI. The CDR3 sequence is CASSESRSGGTPYLPLHF. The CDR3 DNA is TGTGCCAGCAGTGAATCCAGGTCGGGAGGAACTCCCTATTTACCCCTCCACTTT.

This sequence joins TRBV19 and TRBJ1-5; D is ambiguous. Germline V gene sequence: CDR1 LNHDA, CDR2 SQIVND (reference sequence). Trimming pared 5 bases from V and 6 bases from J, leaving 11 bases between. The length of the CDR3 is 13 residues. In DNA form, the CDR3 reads TGTGCCAGTAGTGCCCAGGTCGCTCAGCCCCAGCATTTT. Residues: CASSAQVAQPQHF.

CDR3 DNA: TGTGCCAGCAGCGTATACAGGAGCTCCTACGAGCAGTACTTC. Its translation is CASSVYRSSYEQYF. V and J are TRBV11-3 and TRBJ2-7; possible D gene TRBD1, 5 bases. Germline loops: CDR1 SGHNT, CDR2 YENEEA. The CDR3 runs to 14 residues. Trimming cost V 5 bases and J 0 bases, with 11 bases left between them.

The CDR3 DNA follows: TGTGCCAGCAGCCCAGTAGGTGGGGTCTATGGCTACACCTTC. Residues: CASSPVGGVYGYTF. This chain uses TRBV9 with TRBJ1-2; D is unresolved. V was cut by 4 bases and J by 4 bases, with 14 bases left in between. CDR1 and CDR2 from the germline V gene are SGDLS and YYNGEE. The CDR3 consists of 14 residues.

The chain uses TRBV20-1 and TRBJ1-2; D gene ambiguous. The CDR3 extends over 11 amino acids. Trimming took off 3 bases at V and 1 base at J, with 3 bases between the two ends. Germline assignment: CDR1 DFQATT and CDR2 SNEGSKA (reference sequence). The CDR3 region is CSASNNYGYTF. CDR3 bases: TGCAGTGCTAGTAATAACTATGGCTACACCTTC.

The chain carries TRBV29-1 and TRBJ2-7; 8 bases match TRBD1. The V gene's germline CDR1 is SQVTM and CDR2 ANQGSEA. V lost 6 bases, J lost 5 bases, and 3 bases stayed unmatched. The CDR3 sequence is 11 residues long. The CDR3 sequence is CSVYRGNEQYF. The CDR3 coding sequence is TGCAGCGTCTACAGGGGGAACGAGCAGTACTTC.

CDR3 residues: CASSSVGTGELFF. In DNA, the CDR3 is TGTGCCAGCAGCTCCGTCGGGACCGGGGAGCTGTTTTTT. The genes are TRBV7-3 and TRBJ2-2; D gene ambiguous. Trimming cost V 4 bases and J 5 bases, with 8 bases left between them. This CDR3 is 13 amino acids long. In germline, CDR1 is SGHTA, CDR2 FQGTGA.

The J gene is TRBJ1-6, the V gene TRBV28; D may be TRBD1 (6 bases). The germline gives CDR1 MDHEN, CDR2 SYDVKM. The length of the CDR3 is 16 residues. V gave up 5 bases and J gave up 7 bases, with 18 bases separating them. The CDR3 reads CASSPPGGQQNSPLHF. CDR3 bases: TGTGCCAGCAGTCCGCCGGGGGGACAACAGAATTCACCCCTCCACTTT. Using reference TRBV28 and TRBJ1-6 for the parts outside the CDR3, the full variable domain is DVKVTQSSRYLVKRTGEKVFLECVQDMDHENMFWYRQDPGLGLRLIYFSYDVKMKEKGDIPEGYSVSREKKERFSLILESASTNQTSMYLCASSPPGGQQNSPLHFGNGTRLTVT.

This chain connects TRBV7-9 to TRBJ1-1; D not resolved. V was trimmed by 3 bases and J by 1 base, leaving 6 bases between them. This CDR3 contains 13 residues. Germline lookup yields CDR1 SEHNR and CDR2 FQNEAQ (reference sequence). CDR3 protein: CASSFHTNTEAFF. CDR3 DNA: TGTGCCAGCAGCTTTCATACGAACACTGAAGCTTTCTTT. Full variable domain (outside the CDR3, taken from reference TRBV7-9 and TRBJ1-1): DTGVSQNPRHKITKRGQNVTFRCDPISEHNRLYWYRQTLGQGPEFLTYFQNEAQLEKSRLLSDRFSAERPKGSFSTLEIQRTEQGDSAMYLCASSFHTNTEAFFGQGTRLTVV.

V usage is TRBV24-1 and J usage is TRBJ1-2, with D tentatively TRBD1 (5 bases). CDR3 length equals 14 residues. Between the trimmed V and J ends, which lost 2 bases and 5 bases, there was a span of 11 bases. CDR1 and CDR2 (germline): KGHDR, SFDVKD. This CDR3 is CATSDSRDWYGYTF. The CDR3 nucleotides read TGTGCCACCAGTGATTCCCGGGACTGGTATGGCTACACCTTC.

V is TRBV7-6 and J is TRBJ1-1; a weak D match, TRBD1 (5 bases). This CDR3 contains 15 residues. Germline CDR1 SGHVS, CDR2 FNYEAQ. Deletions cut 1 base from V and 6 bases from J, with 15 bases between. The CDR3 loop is CASSLESPGASEAFF. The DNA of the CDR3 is TGTGCCAGCAGCTTAGAGAGCCCCGGGGCCTCTGAAGCTTTCTTT.

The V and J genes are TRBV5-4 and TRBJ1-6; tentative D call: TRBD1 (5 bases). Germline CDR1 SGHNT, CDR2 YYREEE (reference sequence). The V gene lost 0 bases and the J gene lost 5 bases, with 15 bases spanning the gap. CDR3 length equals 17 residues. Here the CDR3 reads CASSLGSGQGHNSPLHF. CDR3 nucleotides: TGTGCCAGCAGCTTGGGGTCTGGGCAGGGTCATAATTCACCCCTCCACTTT.

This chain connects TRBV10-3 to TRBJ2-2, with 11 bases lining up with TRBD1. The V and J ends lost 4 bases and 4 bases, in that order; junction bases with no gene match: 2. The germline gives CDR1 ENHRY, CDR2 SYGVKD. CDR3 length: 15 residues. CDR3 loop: CAISAGTGGTGELFF. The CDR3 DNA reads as TGTGCCATCAGTGCCGGGACAGGGGGCACCGGGGAGCTGTTTTTT.

The CDR3 region is CSASAAVPATEAFF. In nucleotides, the CDR3 is TGCAGTGCGAGTGCAGCGGTTCCGGCCACTGAAGCTTTCTTT. The chain has TRBV20-1 and TRBJ1-1; D remains ambiguous. CDR1 DFQATT and CDR2 SNEGSKA come from the germline V gene (reference sequence). The CDR3 spans 14 residues. Trimming removed 6 bases from V and 4 bases from J, with 18 bases in between.

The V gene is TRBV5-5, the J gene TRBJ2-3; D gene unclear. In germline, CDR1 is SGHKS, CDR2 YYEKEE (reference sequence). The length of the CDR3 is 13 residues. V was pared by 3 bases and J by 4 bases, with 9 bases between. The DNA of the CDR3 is TGTGCCAGCAGCTCCGGGCCCTCAGATACGCAGTATTTT. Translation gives CASSSGPSDTQYF.

CDR3 in amino acids: CASSADRVHSPLHF. The CDR3 DNA is TGTGCCAGCAGCGCCGACAGGGTTCACTCACCCCTCCACTTT. The chain combines TRBV2 with TRBJ1-6, with 7 bases matching TRBD1. From germline, CDR1 is SNHLY and CDR2 FYNNEI. Trimming cost V 6 bases and J 10 bases; bases outside gene matches: 9. The CDR3 runs 14 residues.

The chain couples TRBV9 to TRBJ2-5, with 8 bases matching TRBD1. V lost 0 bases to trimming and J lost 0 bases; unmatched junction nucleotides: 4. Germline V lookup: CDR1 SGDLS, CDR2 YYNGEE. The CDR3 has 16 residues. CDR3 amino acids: CASSVGTGLYQETQYF. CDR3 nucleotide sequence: TGTGCCAGCAGCGTAGGGACAGGGTTGTACCAAGAGACCCAGTACTTC. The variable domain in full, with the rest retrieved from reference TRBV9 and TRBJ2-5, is DSGVTQTPKHLITATGQRVTLRCSPRSGDLSVYWYQQSLDQGLQFLIQYYNGEERAKGNILERFSAQQFPDLHSELNLSSLELGDSALYFCASSVGTGLYQETQYFGPGTRLLVL.

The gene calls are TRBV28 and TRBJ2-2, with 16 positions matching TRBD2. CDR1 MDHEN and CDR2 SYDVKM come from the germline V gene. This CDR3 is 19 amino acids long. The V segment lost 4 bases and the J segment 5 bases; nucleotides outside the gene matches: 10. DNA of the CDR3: TGTGCCAGCAGTTCCCCGGGACTAGCGGGAGGGCTTCGGACCGGGGAGCTGTTTTTT. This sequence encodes CASSSPGLAGGLRTGELFF.

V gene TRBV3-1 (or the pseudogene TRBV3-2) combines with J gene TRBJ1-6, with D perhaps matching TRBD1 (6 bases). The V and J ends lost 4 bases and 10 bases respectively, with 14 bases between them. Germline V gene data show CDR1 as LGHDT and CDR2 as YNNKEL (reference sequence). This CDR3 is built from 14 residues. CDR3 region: CASSLRDKESPLHF. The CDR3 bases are TGTGCCAGCAGCCTCCGGGACAAGGAGTCACCCCTCCACTTT.

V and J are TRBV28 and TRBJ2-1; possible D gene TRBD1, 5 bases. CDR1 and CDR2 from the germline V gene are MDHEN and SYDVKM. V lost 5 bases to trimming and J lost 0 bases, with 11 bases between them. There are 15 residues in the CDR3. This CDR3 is CASSPAGYSYNEQFF. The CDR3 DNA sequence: TGTGCCAGCAGTCCCGCAGGGTACTCCTACAATGAGCAGTTCTTC.

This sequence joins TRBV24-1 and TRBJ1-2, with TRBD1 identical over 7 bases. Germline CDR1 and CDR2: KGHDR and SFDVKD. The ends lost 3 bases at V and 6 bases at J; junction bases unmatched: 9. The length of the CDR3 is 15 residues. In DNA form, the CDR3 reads TGTGCCACCAGTGATGCGAACGAGGGGGCGCATGGCTACACCTTC. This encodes CATSDANEGAHGYTF.

This chain's CDR3 is CASSPWTSGTYEQYF. In DNA, the CDR3 is TGTGCCAGCTCACCTTGGACTAGCGGGACCTACGAGCAGTACTTC. This chain links TRBV18 with TRBJ2-7, with 12 bases identical to TRBD2. Germline CDR1 reads KGHSH; CDR2 reads LQKENI. V lost 3 bases and J lost 2; bases outside the gene matches: 2. The CDR3 totals 15 residues.

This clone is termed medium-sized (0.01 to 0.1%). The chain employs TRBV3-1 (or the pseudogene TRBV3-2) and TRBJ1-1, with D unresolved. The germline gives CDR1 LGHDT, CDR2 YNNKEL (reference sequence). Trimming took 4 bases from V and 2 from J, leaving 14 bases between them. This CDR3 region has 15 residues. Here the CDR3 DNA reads TGTGCCAGCAGCCCCACAGCAACAGCTAACACTGAAGCTTTCTTT. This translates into CASSPTATANTEAFF.

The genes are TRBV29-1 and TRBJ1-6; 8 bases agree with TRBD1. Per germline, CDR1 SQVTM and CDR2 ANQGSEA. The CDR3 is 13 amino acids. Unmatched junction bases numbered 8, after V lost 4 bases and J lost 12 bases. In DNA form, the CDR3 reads TGCAGCGTTGCCTACGGACAGGGTTTACCCCTCCACTTT. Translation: CSVAYGQGLPLHF. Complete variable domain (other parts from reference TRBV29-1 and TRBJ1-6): SAVISQKPSRDICQRGTSLTIQCQVDSQVTMMFWYRQQPGQSLTLIATANQGSEATYESGFVIDKFPISRPNLTFSTLTVSNMSPEDSSIYLCSVAYGQGLPLHFGNGTRLTVT.